This T cell receptor beta chain was recovered during a study of T cell responses to AZD1222 COVID-19 vaccine. Study-wide results and limits: The study found vaccine-associated CD4 TCRs spanning spike, dominant at 160-218 and 743-854. Possibly, clonal diversity was underestimated; donors were largely white British and included more females.

TCRdb's table, derived via immunoSEQ multiplex PCR, lists solely in-frame clones and lacks some. The table lists 100,000 to 150,000 clones, 93% of them singletons, with 5% to 5.5% in the top ten. As to this clone: Its antigen is undetermined.

This sequence originates from an adult in good health. Source: peripheral blood, taken on day 0 of AZD1222 vaccination.

The CDR3 DNA reads as TGCGCCAGCAGTGAGTCCCCGTGGGGGAATGAAAAACTGTTTTTT. This codes for CASSESPWGNEKLFF. V gene TRBV10-2 combines with J gene TRBJ1-4; TRBD1 is a possible D gene (5 bases). Germline CDR1 and CDR2: WSHSY and SAAADI. V lost 0 bases to trimming and J lost 5 bases, with 10 bases between them. The CDR3 runs to 15 residues.